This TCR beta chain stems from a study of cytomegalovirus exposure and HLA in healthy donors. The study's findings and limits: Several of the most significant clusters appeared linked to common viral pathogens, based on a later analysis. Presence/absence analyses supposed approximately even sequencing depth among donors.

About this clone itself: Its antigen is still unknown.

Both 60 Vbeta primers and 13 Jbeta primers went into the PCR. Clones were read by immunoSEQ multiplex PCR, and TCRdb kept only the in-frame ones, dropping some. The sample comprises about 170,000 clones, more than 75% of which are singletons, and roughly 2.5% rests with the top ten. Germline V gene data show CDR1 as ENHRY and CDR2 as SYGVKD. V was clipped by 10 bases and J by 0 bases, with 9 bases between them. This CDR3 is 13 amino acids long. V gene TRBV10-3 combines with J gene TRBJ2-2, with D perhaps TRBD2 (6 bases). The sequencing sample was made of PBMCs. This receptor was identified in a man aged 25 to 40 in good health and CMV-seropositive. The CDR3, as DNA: TGTGCCACCCGGGACTCGAACACCGGGGAGCTGTTTTTT. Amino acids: CATRDSNTGELFF.